These 8 T cell receptor beta chains were all obtained from the same sample, sequenced in a study of cytomegalovirus exposure and HLA in healthy donors. The study ran its PCR with 60 Vbeta and 13 Jbeta primers. Method: immunoSEQ multiplex PCR; TCRdb's copy keeps in-frame clones and lacks some. The data contain approximately 150,000 clones, approximately 60% of them singletons. Sequencing input: PBMCs. These receptors were taken from a woman aged 55-69 years in good health and CMV-seropositive.

The V gene is TRBV6-5, the J gene TRBJ2-1; D gene ambiguous. V lost 8 bases, J lost 4 bases, and 9 bases lay in between. Per the germline V gene, CDR1 is MNHEY and CDR2 is SVGAGI. This CDR3 spans 12 amino acids. CDR3 DNA: TGTGCCAGCCATGAGCGTTACAATGAGCAGTTCTTC. As protein: CASHERYNEQFF.

About this clone: Other nucleotide sequences in the sample specify the same CDR3. The chain joins TRBV5-4 to TRBJ2-7; 7 bases agree with TRBD2. The CDR3 is made up of 15 amino acids. V lost 0 bases, J lost 3 bases, and 6 bases stayed unmatched. CDR1 and CDR2 (germline): SGHNT, YYREEE (reference sequence). CDR3 loop: CASSLGSERDYEQYF. CDR3 in DNA: TGTGCCAGCAGCTTGGGTTCGGAGCGGGACTACGAGCAGTACTTC.

This chain uses TRBV5-1 with TRBJ1-2, with 9 bases matching TRBD1. Germline V gives CDR1 SGHRS, CDR2 YFSETQ. CDR3 size: 15 residues. Trimming removed 3 bases from V and 4 bases from J; junction bases left unmatched: 7. The CDR3 DNA follows: TGCGCCAGCAGCTCCGCGGGACAGGGATCCTATGGCTACACCTTC. Encoded protein: CASSSAGQGSYGYTF.

The chain uses TRBV27 and TRBJ1-1; TRBD1 is a possible D gene (6 bases). Trimming removed 6 bases at V and 3 bases at J, with 14 bases between. Germline values: CDR1 MNHEY, CDR2 SMNVEV (reference sequence). The CDR3 length is 14 residues. The CDR3 DNA is TGTGCCAGCAGACCTGACAGGACCTACACTGAAGCTTTCTTT. Amino acids: CASRPDRTYTEAFF.

This clone showed up just a few times. This chain uses TRBV18 with TRBJ1-5; TRBD1 might be the D (5 bases). The V and J ends lost 1 base and 0 bases respectively, with 10 bases between them. The CDR3 totals 16 residues. Germline assignment: CDR1 KGHSH and CDR2 LQKENI. The DNA of the CDR3 is TGTGCCAGCTCACCACTTAGGGGCCCTAGCAATCAGCCCCAGCATTTT. Its protein product is CASSPLRGPSNQPQHF.

The rearrangement uses TRBV19 and TRBJ1-4; possibly TRBD1 for D (5 bases). The germline V and J ends were trimmed by 6 bases and 1 base, with 15 bases remaining between them. The CDR3 loop spans 16 amino acids. CDR1 LNHDA and CDR2 SQIVND come from the germline V gene (reference sequence). The CDR3 is CASRDSLGLTNEKLFF. In DNA, the CDR3 is TGTGCCAGTAGAGACAGCTTGGGATTAACTAATGAAAAACTGTTTTTT.

The J gene is TRBJ2-7, the V gene TRBV7-2; 8 positions match TRBD2. CDR1 is SGHTA and CDR2 is FQGNSA in the germline V gene. Trimming cost V 4 bases and J 2 bases; bases outside gene matches: 13. The CDR3 has 17 amino acids. CDR3 bases: TGTGCCAGCAGCTCTCTGCTAACTAGCGGCCATCCCTACGAGCAGTACTTC. Encoded protein: CASSSLLTSGHPYEQYF.

The rearrangement joins TRBV7-6 to TRBJ2-5; D not certain. With 3 bases removed from V and 6 bases from J, the gap between germline ends came to 11 bases. The CDR3 spans 13 residues. Germline CDR1 and CDR2: SGHVS and FNYEAQ. The chain's CDR3 is CASSLGQKKTQYF. CDR3 nucleotide sequence: TGTGCCAGCAGCTTGGGCCAGAAAAAGACCCAGTACTTC.